Listed below are T cell receptor beta chains from one sample, sequenced in a study of control samples from healthy donors and cancer patients. Method: immunoSEQ multiplex PCR; TCRdb's copy keeps in-frame clones and lacks some. The sample holds 150,000 to 170,000 clones, roughly 94% seen once. Sequenced material: blood. These receptors all come from a man in his forties in good health. The CDR3 runs from the conserved cysteine through the conserved F or W. The D gene is left open where the match is weak. Only some rows state a clone size, as once, few, many or a class for expanded clones.

>TRBJ1-2|.|TRBD1|TRBV18
TGTGCCAGCTCACCTACCCGGTTCAGACAGGGGGAAGATGGCTACACCTTC
CASSPTRFRQGEDGYTF
>TRBJ1-2|.|.|TRBV3-1/TRBV3-2
TGTGCCAGCAGCCAAGGAAGGACAGCTTATGGCTACACCTTC
CASSQGRTAYGYTF
>TRBJ1-1|.|.|TRBV24-1
TGTGCCACCAGGGGCTCACACAACACTGAAGCTTTCTTT
CATRGSHNTEAFF
>TRBJ1-2|.|.|TRBV7-2
TGTGCCAGCAGCTTAGCCCCGGGGGGGTTCTATGGCTACACCTTC
CASSLAPGGFYGYTF
>TRBJ1-1|.|.|TRBV28
TGTGCCAGCAGTTTAAATCTGGGAATGAACACTGAAGCTTTCTTT
CASSLNLGMNTEAFF
>TRBJ1-1|once|.|TRBV5-5
TGTGCCAGCAGCTTGGGTGTCGCCAGCACTGAAGCTTTCTTT
CASSLGVASTEAFF
>TRBJ1-1|.|.|TRBV9
TGTGCCAGCAGCGGAGAGGGGCCTCTTGGGTCCACTGAAGCTTTCTTT
CASSGEGPLGSTEAFF
>TRBJ1-2|.|.|TRBV5-1
TGCGCCAGCAGCCCAGGGTATGACTATGGCTACACCTTC
CASSPGYDYGYTF
>TRBJ1-1|.|.|TRBV19
TGTGCCAGTATGAGGGAAACGAACACTGAAGCTTTCTTT
CASMRETNTEAFF
>TRBJ2-5|.|TRBD1|TRBV14
TGTGCCAGCAGCCAAGATACAGGGGGCAGGGAGACCCAGTACTTC
CASSQDTGGRETQYF
>TRBJ1-2|.|TRBD1|TRBV6-5
TGTGCCAGCGAGTCGGGACAGGGACACTATGGCTACACCTTC
CASESGQGHYGYTF
>TRBJ2-1|.|.|TRBV19
TGTGCCAGTACTAAGCGGTCGAGCTCCTACAATGAGCAGTTCTTC
CASTKRSSSYNEQFF
>TRBJ2-7|.|.|TRBV28
TGTGCCAGCAGACGCCAGGGTGGGTACGAGCAGTACTTC
CASRRQGGYEQYF
>TRBJ2-3|.|.|TRBV7-8
TGTGCCAGCAGACAGGGCCCGGTATTCGCAGATACGCAGTATTTT
CASRQGPVFADTQYF
>TRBJ1-2|.|TRBD1|TRBV2
TGTGCCAGCAGGATAGACAGGGTAGGAGCCTATGGCTACACCTTC
CASRIDRVGAYGYTF
>TRBJ1-4|.|.|TRBV6-1
TGTGCCAGCAGTGAAGCGCATATTAGGACGGGGCAACTGTTTTTT
CASSEAHIRTGQLFF
>TRBJ1-2|few|.|TRBV12-2
TGTGCAACCCGCCGGGGGGACAGGGGCCCTAGGGATGGCTACACCTTC
CATRRGDRGPRDGYTF
>TRBJ1-1|once|TRBD1|TRBV18
TGTGCCAGCTCGACCGACCGGGACAGGGCGAACACTGAAGCTTTCTTT
CASSTDRDRANTEAFF
>TRBJ1-6|.|TRBD1|TRBV6-5
TGTGCCAGCAGCCAGGACAGGGGGGTTTCACCCCTCCACTTT
CASSQDRGVSPLHF
>TRBJ2-1|once|TRBD2|TRBV19
TGTGCCAGTAGGTTACTAGCGGGGGGGATCGATGAGCAGTTCTTC
CASRLLAGGIDEQFF
>TRBJ1-1|.|.|TRBV21-1
TGTGCCAGCAGCAAAGGGGTGGACACTGAAGCTTTCTTT
CASSKGVDTEAFF
>TRBJ1-2|.|.|TRBV10-2
TGCGCCAGCAGTGACGCTAACTATGGCTACACCTTC
CASSDANYGYTF